Given below is one T cell receptor (beta chain) in context. Its antigen remains unidentified. J gave up 4 bases and V 5 bases, and 4 bases lay outside the gene matches. Germline V lookup: CDR1 SEHNR, CDR2 FQNEAQ (reference sequence). This CDR3 comprises 15 residues. Points from the study as a whole: Tumor-infiltrating Treg TCR alpha and beta sequences overlapped most with tumor naive CD4+ T cells, then blood naive.

TCRdb itself ran the 5' RACE reads through MiXCR, one entry per CDR3 protein. The repertoire holds 9,500 to 12,000 distinct CDR3 sequences, with more than 40% as singletons. This chain links TRBV7-9 with TRBJ2-6; 8 bases agree with TRBD1. What was sequenced was tumor-infiltrating naive CD4+ T cells sorted from the breast tumor. The subset is: naive CD4+ T cells, CD4+CD45RA+CD25-. The TCR was taken from a female donor with breast cancer. CDR3 in DNA: TGTGCCAGCAGCGGGACAGGTGACGGGGCCAACGTCCTGACTTTC. It specifies CASSGTGDGANVLTF.